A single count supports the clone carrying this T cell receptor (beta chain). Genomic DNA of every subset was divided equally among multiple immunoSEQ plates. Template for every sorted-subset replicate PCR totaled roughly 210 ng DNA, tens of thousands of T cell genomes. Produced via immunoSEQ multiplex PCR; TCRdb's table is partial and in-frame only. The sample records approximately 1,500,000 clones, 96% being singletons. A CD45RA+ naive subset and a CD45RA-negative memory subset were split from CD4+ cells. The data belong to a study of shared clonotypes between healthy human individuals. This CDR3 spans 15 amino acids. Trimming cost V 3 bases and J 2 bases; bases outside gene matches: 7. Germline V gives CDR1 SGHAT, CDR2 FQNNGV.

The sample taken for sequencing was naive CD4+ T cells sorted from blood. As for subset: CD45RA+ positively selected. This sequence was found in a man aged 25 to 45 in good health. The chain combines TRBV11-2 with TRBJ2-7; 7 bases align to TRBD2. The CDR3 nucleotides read TGTGCCAGCAGCTTTGCCGGGACTACCCCCTACGAGCAGTACTTC. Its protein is CASSFAGTTPYEQYF.